The 4 T cell receptor beta chains below all came from one sample that was sequenced in a study of T-cell reconstitution after alpha-beta-depleted transplantation in children (dated by TCRdb to about 2016). The library was obtained by PCR. TCRdb records Illumina HiSeq 2500 as the sequencer. TCR libraries were prepared with molecular barcoding, using unique molecular identifiers to normalize TCRbeta repertoire quantification. TCRdb took the public reads, trimmed them with fastp at Q25, ran MiXCR for clone calling and kept in-frame beta chains. CDR3 protein duplicates are merged, each entry listing the most common genes and DNA. The sample includes roughly 220,000 distinct CDR3 sequences, with about 8.4% observed a single time. The ten largest make up approximately 40% of the sample. The treatment or condition label, as the study defines it: allogeneic hematopoietic cell transplantation with graft depleted of TCRalphabeta T cells and CD19 B cells.

The source material was PBMCs, mostly from graft donor cells, sampled 360 days after TCRalphabeta/CD19-depleted stem cell transplant. All receptors come from a male patient under 10 years old who had a stem cell transplant for acute myeloid leukemia, so the T cells may come from the graft donor.

This clonotype was picked up many times. The chain couples TRBV5-1 to TRBJ2-6; D not certain. Trimming cost V 1 base and J 1 base, with 12 bases left between them. The CDR3 spans 17 residues. The germline CDR1 and CDR2 sequences are SGHRS and YFSETQ. CDR3 nucleotides: TGCGCCAGCAGCTTGTACCAGTGGCGTTCTGGGGCCAACGTCCTGACTTTC. This translates into CASSLYQWRSGANVLTF.

The chain recombines TRBV27 with TRBJ2-1; TRBD2 matches 11 bases. The germline V gene has CDR1 MNHEY and CDR2 SMNVEV (reference sequence). There are 18 residues in the CDR3. After removal of 3 bases from V and 3 bases from J, the junction contained 10 bases not matched to a gene. The CDR3 DNA reads TGTGCCAGCAGTTTGTTAGCCTCTAGCGGGGGGAACTACAATGAGCAGTTCTTC. Translating gives CASSLLASSGGNYNEQFF.

At least ten counts were recorded for this clonotype. The J gene is TRBJ2-2, the V gene TRBV12-3 or TRBV12-4; 7 bases fit TRBD1. V was clipped by 5 bases and J by 4 bases; unmatched bases: 4. This CDR3 has 14 residues. CDR3 sequence: CASSMTGLTGELFF. The CDR3 bases are TGTGCCAGCAGTATGACAGGGCTCACCGGGGAGCTGTTTTTT.

The genes are TRBV2 and TRBJ2-5; unclear D gene. The CDR3 contains 12 residues. V gave up 6 bases and J gave up 0 bases, with 5 bases separating them. Germline assignment: CDR1 SNHLY and CDR2 FYNNEI. The CDR3 is CASRSYQETQYF. In nucleotides, the CDR3 is TGTGCCAGCAGGAGTTACCAAGAGACCCAGTACTTC. The variable domain in full, completed from reference TRBV2 and TRBJ2-5, reads EPEVTQTPSHQVTQMGQEVILRCVPISNHLYFYWYRQILGQKVEFLVSFYNNEISEKSEIFDDQFSVERPDGSNFTLKIRSTKLEDSAMYFCASRSYQETQYFGPGTRLLVL.